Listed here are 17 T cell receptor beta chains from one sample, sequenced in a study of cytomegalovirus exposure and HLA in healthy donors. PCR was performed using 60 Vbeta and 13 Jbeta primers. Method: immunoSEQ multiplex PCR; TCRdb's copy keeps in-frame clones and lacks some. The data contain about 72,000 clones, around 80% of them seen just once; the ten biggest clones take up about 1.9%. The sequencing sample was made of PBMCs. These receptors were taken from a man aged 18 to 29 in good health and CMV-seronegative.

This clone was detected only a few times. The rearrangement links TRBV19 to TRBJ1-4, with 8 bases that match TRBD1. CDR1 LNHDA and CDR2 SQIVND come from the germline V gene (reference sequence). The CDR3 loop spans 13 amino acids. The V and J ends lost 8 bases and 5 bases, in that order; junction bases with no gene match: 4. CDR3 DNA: TGTGCCAGTCGGGACAGGAGCAATGAAAAACTGTTTTTT. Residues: CASRDRSNEKLFF.

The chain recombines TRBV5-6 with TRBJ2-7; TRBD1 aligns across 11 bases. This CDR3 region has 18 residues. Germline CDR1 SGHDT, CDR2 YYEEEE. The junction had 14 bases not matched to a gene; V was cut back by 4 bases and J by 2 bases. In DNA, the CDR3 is TGTGCCAGCAGCGGAACCGGGACAGGGGGTCAAATAGCCTACGAGCAGTACTTC. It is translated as CASSGTGTGGQIAYEQYF.

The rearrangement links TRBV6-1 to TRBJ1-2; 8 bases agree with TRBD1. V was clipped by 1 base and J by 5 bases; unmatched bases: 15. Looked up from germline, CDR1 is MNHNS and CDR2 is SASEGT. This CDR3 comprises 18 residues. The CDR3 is CASSEGTGKTLGLYGYTF. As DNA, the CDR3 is TGTGCCAGCAGTGAAGGGACAGGGAAGACTCTAGGCCTATATGGCTACACCTTC.

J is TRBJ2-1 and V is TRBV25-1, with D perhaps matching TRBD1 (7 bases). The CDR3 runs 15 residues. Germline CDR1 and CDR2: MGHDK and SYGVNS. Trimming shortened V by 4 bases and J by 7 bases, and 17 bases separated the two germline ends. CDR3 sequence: CASSGTQGEENEQFF. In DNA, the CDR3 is TGTGCCAGCAGTGGAACCCAGGGGGAGGAAAATGAGCAGTTCTTC. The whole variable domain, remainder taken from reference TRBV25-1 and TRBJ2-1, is EADIYQTPRYLVIGTGKKITLECSQTMGHDKMYWYQQDPGMELHLIHYSYGVNSTEKGDLSSESTVSRIRTEHFPLTLESARPSHTSQYLCASSGTQGEENEQFFGPGTRLTVL.

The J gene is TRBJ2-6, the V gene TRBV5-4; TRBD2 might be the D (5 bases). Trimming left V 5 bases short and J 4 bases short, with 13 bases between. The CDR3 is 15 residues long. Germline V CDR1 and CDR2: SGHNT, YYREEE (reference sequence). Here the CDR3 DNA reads TGTGCCAGCAGAGCTGAGGGATCGGGGGCCAACGTCCTGACTTTC. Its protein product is CASRAEGSGANVLTF.

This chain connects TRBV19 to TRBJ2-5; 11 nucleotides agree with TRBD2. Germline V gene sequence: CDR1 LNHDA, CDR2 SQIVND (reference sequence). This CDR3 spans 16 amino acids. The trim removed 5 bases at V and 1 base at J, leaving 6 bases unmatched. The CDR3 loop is CASSVTSGGIQETQYF. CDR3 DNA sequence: TGTGCCAGTAGTGTTACTAGCGGGGGCATCCAAGAGACCCAGTACTTC. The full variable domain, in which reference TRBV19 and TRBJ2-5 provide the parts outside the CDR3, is DGGITQSPKYLFRKEGQNVTLSCEQNLNHDAMYWYRQDPGQGLRLIYYSQIVNDFQKGDIAEGYSVSREKKESFPLTVTSAQKNPTAFYLCASSVTSGGIQETQYFGPGTRLLVL.

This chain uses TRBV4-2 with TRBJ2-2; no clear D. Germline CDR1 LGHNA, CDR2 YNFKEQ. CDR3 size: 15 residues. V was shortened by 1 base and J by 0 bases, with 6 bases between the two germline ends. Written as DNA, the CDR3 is TGTGCCAGCAGCCAAGGACACCCGAACACCGGGGAGCTGTTTTTT. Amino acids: CASSQGHPNTGELFF.

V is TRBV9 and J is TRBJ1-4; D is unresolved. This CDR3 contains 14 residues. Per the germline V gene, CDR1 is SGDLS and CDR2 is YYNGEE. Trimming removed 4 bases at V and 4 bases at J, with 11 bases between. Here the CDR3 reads CASSLDGINEKLFF. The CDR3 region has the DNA TGTGCCAGCAGCCTAGACGGGATTAATGAAAAACTGTTTTTT.

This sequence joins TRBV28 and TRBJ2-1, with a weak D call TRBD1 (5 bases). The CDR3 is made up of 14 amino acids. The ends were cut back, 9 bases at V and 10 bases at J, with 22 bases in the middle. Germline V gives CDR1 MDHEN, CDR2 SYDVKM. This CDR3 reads CASGIGAGAREQFF. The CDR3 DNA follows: TGTGCCAGTGGGATAGGGGCTGGGGCACGGGAGCAGTTCTTC.

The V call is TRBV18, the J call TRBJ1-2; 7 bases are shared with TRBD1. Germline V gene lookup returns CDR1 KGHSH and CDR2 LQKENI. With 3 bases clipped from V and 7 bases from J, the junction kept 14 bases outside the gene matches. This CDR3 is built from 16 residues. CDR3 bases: TGTGCCAGCTCACCCCGCGGTACAGGGGAAGCTGGTGGCTACACCTTC. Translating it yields CASSPRGTGEAGGYTF.

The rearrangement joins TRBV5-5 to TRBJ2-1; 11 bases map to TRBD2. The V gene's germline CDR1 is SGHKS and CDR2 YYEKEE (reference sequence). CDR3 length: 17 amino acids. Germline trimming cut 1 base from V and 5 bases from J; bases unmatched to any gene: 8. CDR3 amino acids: CASSLRLAGGVHNEQFF. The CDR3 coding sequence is TGTGCCAGCAGCTTGCGCCTAGCGGGAGGAGTGCACAATGAGCAGTTCTTC.

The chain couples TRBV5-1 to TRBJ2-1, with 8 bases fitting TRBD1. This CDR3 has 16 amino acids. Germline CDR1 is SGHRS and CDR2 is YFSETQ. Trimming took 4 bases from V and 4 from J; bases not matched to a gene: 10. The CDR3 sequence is CASSPVPRQGYNEQFF. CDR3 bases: TGCGCCAGCAGCCCCGTTCCGAGACAGGGGTACAATGAGCAGTTCTTC.

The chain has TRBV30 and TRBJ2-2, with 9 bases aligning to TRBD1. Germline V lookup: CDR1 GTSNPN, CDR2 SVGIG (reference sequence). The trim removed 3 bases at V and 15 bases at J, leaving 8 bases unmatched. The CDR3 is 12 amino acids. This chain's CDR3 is CAWRQGTGRVFF. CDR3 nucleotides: TGTGCCTGGAGACAAGGGACAGGGAGGGTGTTTTTT.

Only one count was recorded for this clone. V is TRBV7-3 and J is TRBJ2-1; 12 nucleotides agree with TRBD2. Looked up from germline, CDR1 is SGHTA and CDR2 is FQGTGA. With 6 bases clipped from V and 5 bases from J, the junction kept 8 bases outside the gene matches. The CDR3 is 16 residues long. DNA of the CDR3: TGTGCCAGCAGTTCTAGCGGGGGGGCAGGGAACAATGAGCAGTTCTTC. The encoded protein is CASSSSGGAGNNEQFF.

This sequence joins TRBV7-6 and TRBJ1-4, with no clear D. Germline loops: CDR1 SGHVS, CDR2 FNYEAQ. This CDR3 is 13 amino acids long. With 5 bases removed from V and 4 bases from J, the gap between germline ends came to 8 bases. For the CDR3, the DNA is TGTGCCAGCAGCCTTTCCCTTAATGAAAAACTGTTTTTT. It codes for CASSLSLNEKLFF. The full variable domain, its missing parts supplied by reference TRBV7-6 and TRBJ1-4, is GAGVSQSPRYKVTKRGQDVALRCDPISGHVSLYWYRQALGQGPEFLTYFNYEAQQDKSGLPNDRFSAERPEGSISTLTIQRTEQRDSAMYRCASSLSLNEKLFFGSGTQLSVL.

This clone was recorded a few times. Written as DNA, the CDR3 is TGTGCCAGCAGTGAACGACTAGCGGGGGTCAACGAGCAGTACTTC. It yields the protein CASSERLAGVNEQYF. This chain joins TRBV6-1 and TRBJ2-7; 12 bases match TRBD2. This CDR3 is built from 15 residues. Looked up from germline, CDR1 is MNHNS and CDR2 is SASEGT. Losses at the gene ends were 2 bases for V and 5 bases for J; bases not matched to a gene: 4.

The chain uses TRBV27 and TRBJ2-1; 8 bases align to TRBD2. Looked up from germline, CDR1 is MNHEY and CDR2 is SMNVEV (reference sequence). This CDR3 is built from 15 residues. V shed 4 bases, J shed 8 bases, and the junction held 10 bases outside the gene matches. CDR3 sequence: CASSSLKGLVYEQFF. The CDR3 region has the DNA TGTGCCAGCAGTTCCTTAAAGGGACTAGTTTATGAGCAGTTCTTC.